This TCR beta chain was recorded in a study of blood T cell repertoires in COVID-19. On the study more broadly: Samples taken during acute and convalescent COVID-19 were collected in the United States, Italy and Spain. Nucleic acid was either cDNA or gDNA, and it came from T cells, B-cell-depleted T cells, or PBMCs.

In the authors' methods: Reference gene primer amplification in the assay estimated nucleated cell counts. Data came from immunoSEQ multiplex PCR; TCRdb stores just in-frame clones and leaves some out. The DNA gave D and trimming, while V, J and clone size come from that table. The profile shows 150,000 to 180,000 clones, roughly four fifths of them singletons. CDR3 size: 15 residues. V was trimmed by 4 bases and J by 7 bases, leaving 19 bases between them. Looked up from germline, CDR1 is LNHNV and CDR2 is YYDKDF (reference sequence). The material sequenced was peripheral blood. V usage is TRBV15 and J usage is TRBJ1-2; maybe TRBD1 (6 bases). This TCR derives from a man aged 80 or over with acute or convalescent COVID-19. This CDR3 reads CATSTRTAPGGGYTF. The CDR3 nucleotides read TGTGCCACCAGCACCAGGACAGCCCCGGGTGGTGGCTACACCTTC.